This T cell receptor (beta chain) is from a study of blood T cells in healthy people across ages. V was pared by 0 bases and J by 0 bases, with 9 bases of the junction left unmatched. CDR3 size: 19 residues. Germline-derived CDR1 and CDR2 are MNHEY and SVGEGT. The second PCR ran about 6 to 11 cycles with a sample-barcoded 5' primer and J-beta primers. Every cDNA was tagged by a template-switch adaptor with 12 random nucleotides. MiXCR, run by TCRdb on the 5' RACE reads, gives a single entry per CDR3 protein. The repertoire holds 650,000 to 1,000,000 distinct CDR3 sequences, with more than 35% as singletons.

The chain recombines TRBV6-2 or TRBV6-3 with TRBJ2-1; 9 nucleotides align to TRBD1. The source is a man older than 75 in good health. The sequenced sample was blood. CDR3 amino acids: CASSYSGTGPLSSYNEQFF. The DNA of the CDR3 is TGTGCCAGCAGTTACTCCGGGACAGGGCCCCTGAGCTCCTACAATGAGCAGTTCTTC.